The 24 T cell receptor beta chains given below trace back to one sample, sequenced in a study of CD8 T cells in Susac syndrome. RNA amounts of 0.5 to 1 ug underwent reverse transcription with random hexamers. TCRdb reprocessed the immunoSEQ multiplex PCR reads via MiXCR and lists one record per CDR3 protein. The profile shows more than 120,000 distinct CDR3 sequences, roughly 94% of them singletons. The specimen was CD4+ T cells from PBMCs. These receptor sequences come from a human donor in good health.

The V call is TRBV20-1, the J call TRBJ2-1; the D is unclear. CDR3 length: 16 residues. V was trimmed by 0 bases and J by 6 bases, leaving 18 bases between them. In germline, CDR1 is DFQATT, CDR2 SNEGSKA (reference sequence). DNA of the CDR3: TGCAGTGCTAGAGATCACCGACCGAAAGGGATCAATGAGCAGTTCTTC. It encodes CSARDHRPKGINEQFF.

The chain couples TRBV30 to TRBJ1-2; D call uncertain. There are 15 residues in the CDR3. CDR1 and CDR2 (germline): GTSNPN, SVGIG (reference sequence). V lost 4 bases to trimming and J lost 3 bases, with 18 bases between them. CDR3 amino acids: CAWKPADLVDYGYTF. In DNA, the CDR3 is TGTGCCTGGAAACCAGCTGATCTTGTGGACTATGGCTACACCTTC.

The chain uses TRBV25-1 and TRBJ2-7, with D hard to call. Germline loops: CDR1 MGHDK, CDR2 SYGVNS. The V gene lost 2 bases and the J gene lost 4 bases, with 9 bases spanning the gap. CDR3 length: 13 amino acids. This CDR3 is CASSEGWGYEQYF. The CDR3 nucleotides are TGTGCCAGCAGTGAAGGTTGGGGTTACGAGCAGTACTTC.

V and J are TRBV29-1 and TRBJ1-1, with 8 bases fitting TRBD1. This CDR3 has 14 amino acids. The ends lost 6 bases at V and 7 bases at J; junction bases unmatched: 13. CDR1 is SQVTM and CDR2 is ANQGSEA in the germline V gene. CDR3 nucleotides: TGCAGCGTGGATGATCGGACAGGGAGTAGTGAAGCTTTCTTT. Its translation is CSVDDRTGSSEAFF.

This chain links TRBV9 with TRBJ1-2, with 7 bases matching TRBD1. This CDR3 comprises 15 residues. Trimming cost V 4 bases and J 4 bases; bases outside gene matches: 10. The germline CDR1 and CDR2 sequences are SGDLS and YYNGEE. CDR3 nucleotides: TGTGCCAGCAGCCCTGGACAGGCCGCGGGCTATGGCTACACCTTC. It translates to CASSPGQAAGYGYTF.

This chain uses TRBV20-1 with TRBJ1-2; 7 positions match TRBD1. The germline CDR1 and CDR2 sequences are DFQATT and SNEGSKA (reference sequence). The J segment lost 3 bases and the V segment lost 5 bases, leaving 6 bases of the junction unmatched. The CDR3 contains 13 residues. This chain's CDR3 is CSAPTRGHYGYTF. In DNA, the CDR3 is TGCAGTGCTCCGACGAGGGGGCACTATGGCTACACCTTC.

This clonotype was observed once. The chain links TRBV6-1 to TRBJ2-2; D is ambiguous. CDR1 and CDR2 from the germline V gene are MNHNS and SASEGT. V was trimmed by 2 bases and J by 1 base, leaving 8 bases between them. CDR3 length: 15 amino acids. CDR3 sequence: CASSERPLNTGELFF. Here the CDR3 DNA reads TGTGCCAGCAGTGAAAGACCCTTGAACACCGGGGAGCTGTTTTTT.

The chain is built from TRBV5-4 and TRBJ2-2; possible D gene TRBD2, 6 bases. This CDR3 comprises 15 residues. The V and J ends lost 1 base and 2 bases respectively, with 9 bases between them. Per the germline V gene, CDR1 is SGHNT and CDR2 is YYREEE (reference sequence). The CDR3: CASSLRRANTGELFF. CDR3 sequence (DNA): TGTGCCAGCAGCTTGCGGAGGGCCAACACCGGGGAGCTGTTTTTT.

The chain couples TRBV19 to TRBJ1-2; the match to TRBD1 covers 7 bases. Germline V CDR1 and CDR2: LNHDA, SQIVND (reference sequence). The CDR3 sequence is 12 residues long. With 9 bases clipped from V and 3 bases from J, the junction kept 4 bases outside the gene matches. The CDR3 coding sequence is TGTGCCAGCCGCGACAGGGACTATGGCTACACCTTC. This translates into CASRDRDYGYTF.

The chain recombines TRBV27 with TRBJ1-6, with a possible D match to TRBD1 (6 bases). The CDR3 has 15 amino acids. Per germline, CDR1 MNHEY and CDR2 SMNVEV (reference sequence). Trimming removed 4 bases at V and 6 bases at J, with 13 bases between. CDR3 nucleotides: TGTGCCAGCAGTTCCCCCAGGGGTGGTAATTCACCCCTCCACTTT. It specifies CASSSPRGGNSPLHF.

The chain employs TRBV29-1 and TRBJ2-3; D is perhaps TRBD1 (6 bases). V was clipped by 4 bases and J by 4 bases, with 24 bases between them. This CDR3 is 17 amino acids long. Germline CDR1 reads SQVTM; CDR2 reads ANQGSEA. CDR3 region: CSVGGGMEPSSADTQYF. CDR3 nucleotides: TGCAGCGTTGGAGGGGGTATGGAACCCAGTAGTGCAGATACGCAGTATTTT.

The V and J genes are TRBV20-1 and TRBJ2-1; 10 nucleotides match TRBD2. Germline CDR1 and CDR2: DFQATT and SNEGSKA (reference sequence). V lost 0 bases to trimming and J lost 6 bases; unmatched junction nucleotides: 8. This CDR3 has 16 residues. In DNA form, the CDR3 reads TGCAGTGCTAGAGATCTGAGCGGGAGGGCTCGCAATGAGCAGTTCTTC. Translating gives CSARDLSGRARNEQFF.

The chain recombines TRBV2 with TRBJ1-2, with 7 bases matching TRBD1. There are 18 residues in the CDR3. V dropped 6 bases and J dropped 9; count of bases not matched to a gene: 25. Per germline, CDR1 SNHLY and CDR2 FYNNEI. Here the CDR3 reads CASRGSPGQQPSSASYTF. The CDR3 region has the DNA TGTGCCAGCAGGGGATCCCCGGGACAGCAGCCGTCCTCCGCGAGCTACACCTTC.

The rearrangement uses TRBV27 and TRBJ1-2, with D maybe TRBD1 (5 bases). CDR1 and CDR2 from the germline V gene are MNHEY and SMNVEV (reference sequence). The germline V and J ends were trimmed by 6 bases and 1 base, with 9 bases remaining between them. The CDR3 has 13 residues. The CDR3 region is CASSRDLNYGYTF. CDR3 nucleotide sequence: TGTGCCAGCAGCCGGGACCTTAACTATGGCTACACCTTC.

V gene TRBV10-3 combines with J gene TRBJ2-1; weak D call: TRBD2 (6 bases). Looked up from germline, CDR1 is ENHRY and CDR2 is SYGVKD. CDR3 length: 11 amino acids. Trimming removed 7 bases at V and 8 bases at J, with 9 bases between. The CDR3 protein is CAIKGGDEQFF. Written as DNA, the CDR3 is TGTGCCATCAAGGGCGGGGATGAGCAGTTCTTC.

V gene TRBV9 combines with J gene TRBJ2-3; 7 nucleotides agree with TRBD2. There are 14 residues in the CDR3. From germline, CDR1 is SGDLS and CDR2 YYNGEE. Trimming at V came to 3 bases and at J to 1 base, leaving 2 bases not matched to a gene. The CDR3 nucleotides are TGTGCCAGCAGCGCCGGACTAGGCACAGATACGCAGTATTTT. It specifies CASSAGLGTDTQYF. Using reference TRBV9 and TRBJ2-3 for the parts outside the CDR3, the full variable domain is DSGVTQTPKHLITATGQRVTLRCSPRSGDLSVYWYQQSLDQGLQFLIQYYNGEERAKGNILERFSAQQFPDLHSELNLSSLELGDSALYFCASSAGLGTDTQYFGPGTRLTVL.

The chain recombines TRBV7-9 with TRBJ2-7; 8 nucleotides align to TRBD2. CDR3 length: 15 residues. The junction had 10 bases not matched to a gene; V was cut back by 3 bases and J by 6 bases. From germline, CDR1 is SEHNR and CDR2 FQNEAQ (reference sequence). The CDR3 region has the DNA TGTGCCAGCAGCTTGCGTAGCGGGACGTTCGTCGAGCAGTACTTC. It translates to CASSLRSGTFVEQYF.

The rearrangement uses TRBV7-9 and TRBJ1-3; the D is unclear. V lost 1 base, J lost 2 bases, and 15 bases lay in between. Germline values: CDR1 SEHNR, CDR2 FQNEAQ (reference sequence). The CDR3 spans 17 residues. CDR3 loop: CASSLVMNNPTGNTIYF. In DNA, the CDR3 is TGTGCCAGCAGCTTAGTGATGAACAACCCAACTGGAAACACCATATATTTT.

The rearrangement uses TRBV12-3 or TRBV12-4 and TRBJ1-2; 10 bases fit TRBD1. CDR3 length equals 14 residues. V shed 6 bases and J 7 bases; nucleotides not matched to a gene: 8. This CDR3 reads CASSQDRGSLGYTF. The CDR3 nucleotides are TGTGCCAGCAGCCAGGACAGGGGGAGTCTTGGCTACACCTTC.

DNA for the CDR3: TGTGCCAGTAGTATAGTTCGTCAGGGGGCGAAGCCCCAGCATTTT. Protein: CASSIVRQGAKPQHF. The rearrangement uses TRBV19 and TRBJ1-5, with 8 nucleotides matching TRBD1. V trimming: 1 base; J trimming: 8 bases; junction bases outside the gene matches: 7. The CDR3 sequence is 15 residues long. Per germline, CDR1 LNHDA and CDR2 SQIVND (reference sequence). The full variable domain, with the rest looked up from reference TRBV19 and TRBJ1-5, is DGGITQSPKYLFRKEGQNVTLSCEQNLNHDAMYWYRQDPGQGLRLIYYSQIVNDFQKGDIAEGYSVSREKKESFPLTVTSAQKNPTAFYLCASSIVRQGAKPQHFGDGTRLSIL.

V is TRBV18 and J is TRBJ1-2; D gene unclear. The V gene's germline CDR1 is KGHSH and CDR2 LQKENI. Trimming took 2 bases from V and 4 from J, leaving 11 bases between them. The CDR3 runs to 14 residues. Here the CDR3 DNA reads TGTGCCAGCTCACCAAAGGACCGCCTCTATGGCTACACCTTC. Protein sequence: CASSPKDRLYGYTF.

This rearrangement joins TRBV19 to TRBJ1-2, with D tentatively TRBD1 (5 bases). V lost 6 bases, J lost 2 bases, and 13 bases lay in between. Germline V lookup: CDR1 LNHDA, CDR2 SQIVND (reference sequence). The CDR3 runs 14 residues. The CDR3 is CASSLGTANYGYTF. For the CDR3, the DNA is TGTGCCAGTAGCCTCGGGACGGCGAACTATGGCTACACCTTC.

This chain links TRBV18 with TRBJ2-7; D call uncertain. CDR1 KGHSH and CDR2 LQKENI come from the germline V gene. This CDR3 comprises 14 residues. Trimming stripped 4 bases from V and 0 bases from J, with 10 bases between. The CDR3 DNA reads TGTGCCAGCTCACAGGGTCCCTTCTCCTACGAGCAGTACTTC. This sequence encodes CASSQGPFSYEQYF.

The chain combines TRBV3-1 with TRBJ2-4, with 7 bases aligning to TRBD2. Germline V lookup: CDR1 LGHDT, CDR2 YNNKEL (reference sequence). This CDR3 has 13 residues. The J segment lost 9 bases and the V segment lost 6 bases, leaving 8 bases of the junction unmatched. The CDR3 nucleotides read TGTGCCAGCAGTCGCGCGTCGGGGGGCATTCAGTACTTC. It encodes CASSRASGGIQYF. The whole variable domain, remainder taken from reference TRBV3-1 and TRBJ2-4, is DTAVSQTPKYLVTQMGNDKSIKCEQNLGHDTMYWYKQDSKKFLKIMFSYNNKELIINETVPNRFSPKSPDKAHLNLHINSLELGDSAVYFCASSRASGGIQYFGAGTRLSVL.